This note documents a single T cell receptor (beta chain) sequence. These data originate in a study of T cells in Graves' hyperthyroidism and ophthalmopathy. RNA transcripts gave rise to amplified TCR beta CDR3 regions. The primer set for the first-round RT-PCR of the TCR CDR3 was HTBI. TCRdb re-called the multiplex PCR reads with MiXCR, one entry per CDR3 protein. Of about 610,000 distinct CDR3 sequences listed, approximately 16% are singletons. The CDR3 sequence is 16 residues long. Trimming pared 4 bases from V and 2 bases from J, leaving 21 bases between. The germline CDR1 and CDR2 sequences are DFQATT and SNEGSKA (reference sequence). Ophthalmopathy patients all had a Clinical Activity Score of at least 3, a NOSPECS grade of at least 4 and disease under 3 months old.

Sequencing input: blood. The sequence came from a woman aged 40 to 50 with Graves' ophthalmopathy. The chain uses TRBV20-1 and TRBJ2-7, with D possibly TRBD2 on 5 matching bases. CDR3 protein: CSATSVRAGKAYEQYF. CDR3 coding DNA: TGCAGTGCTACCTCCGTGCGGGCAGGAAAGGCCTACGAGCAGTACTTC.